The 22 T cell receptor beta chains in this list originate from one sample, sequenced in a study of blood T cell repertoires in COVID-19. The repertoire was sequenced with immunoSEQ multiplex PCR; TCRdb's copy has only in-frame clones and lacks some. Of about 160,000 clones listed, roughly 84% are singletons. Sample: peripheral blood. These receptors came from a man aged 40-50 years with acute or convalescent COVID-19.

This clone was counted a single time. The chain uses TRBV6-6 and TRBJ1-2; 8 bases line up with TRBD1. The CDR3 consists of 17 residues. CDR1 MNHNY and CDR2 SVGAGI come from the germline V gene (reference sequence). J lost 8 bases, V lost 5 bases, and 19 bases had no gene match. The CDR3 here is CASSPDPGGLGFEGYTF. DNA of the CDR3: TGTGCCAGCAGTCCTGACCCAGGGGGCTTGGGCTTTGAGGGCTACACCTTC.

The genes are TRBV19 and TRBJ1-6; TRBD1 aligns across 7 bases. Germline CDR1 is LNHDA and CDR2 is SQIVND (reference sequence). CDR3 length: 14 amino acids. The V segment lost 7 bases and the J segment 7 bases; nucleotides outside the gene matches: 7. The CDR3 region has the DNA TGTGCCAGTAATTCGGGACAGTCGAATTCACCCCTCCACTTT. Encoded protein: CASNSGQSNSPLHF.

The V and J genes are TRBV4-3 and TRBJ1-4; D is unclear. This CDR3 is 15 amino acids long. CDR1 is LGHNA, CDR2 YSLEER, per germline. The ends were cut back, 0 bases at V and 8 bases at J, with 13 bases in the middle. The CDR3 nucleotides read TGCGCCAGCAGCCAAGATAGGCTACCGGGGGAAAAACTGTTTTTT. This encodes CASSQDRLPGEKLFF.

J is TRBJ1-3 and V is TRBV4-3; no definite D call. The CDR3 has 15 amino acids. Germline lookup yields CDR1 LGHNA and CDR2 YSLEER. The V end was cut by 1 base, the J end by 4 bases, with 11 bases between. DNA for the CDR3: TGCGCCAGCAGCCAAGGGATAACAGTCGGAAACACCATATATTTT. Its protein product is CASSQGITVGNTIYF.

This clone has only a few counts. CDR3 region: CATSRVEGNTIYF. In DNA, the CDR3 is TGTGCCACCAGCAGAGTGGAGGGTAACACCATATATTTT. The chain employs TRBV15 and TRBJ1-3; D not resolved. The CDR3 totals 13 residues. From germline, CDR1 is LNHNV and CDR2 YYDKDF (reference sequence). Trimming pared 1 base from V and 7 bases from J, leaving 8 bases between.

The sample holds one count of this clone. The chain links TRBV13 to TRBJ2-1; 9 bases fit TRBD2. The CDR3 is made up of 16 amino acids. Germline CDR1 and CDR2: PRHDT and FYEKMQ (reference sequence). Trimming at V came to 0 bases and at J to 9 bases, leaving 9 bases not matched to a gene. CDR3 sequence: CASSLGRGLAGFEQFF. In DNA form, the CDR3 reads TGTGCCAGCAGCTTAGGCCGGGGGCTAGCGGGGTTTGAGCAGTTCTTC.

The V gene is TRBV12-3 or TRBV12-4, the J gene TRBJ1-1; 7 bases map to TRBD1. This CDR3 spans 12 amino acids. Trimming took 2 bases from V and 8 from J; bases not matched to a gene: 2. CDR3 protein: CASSLPTGEAFF. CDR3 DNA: TGTGCCAGCAGTTTACCGACAGGGGAAGCTTTCTTT.

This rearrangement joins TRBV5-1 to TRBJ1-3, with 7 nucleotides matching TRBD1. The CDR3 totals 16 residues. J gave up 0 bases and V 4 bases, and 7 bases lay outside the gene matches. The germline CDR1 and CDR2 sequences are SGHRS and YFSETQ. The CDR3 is CASSATGQGSGNTIYF. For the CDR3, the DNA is TGCGCCAGCAGCGCGACAGGGCAGGGCTCTGGAAACACCATATATTTT.

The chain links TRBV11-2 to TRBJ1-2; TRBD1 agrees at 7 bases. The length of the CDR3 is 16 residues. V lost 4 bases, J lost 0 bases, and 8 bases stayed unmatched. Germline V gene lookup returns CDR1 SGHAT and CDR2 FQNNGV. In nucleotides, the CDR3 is TGTGCCAGCAGCTCGACAGGGAATTCACCTAACTATGGCTACACCTTC. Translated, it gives CASSSTGNSPNYGYTF.

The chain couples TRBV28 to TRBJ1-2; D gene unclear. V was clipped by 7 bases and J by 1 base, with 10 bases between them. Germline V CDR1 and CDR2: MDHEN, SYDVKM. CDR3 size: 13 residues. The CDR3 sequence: CASTSVVNYGYTF. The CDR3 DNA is TGTGCCAGCACCTCGGTTGTTAACTATGGCTACACCTTC.

The chain's CDR3 is CASRPTRQGAVTGELFF. The CDR3 DNA is TGTGCCAGTAGACCCACGCGACAGGGGGCGGTTACCGGGGAGCTGTTTTTT. V usage is TRBV19 and J usage is TRBJ2-2, with 10 bases that match TRBD1. V shed 6 bases, J shed 5 bases, and the junction held 12 bases outside the gene matches. The V gene's germline CDR1 is LNHDA and CDR2 SQIVND (reference sequence). There are 17 residues in the CDR3. The variable domain in full, with the rest retrieved from reference TRBV19 and TRBJ2-2, is DGGITQSPKYLFRKEGQNVTLSCEQNLNHDAMYWYRQDPGQGLRLIYYSQIVNDFQKGDIAEGYSVSREKKESFPLTVTSAQKNPTAFYLCASRPTRQGAVTGELFFGEGSRLTVL.

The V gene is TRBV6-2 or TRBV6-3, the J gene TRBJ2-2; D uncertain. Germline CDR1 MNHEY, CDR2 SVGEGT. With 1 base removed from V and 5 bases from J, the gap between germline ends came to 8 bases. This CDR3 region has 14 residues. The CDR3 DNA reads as TGTGCCAGCAGTTACTTAGCAGAGACCGGGGAGCTGTTTTTT. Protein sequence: CASSYLAETGELFF.

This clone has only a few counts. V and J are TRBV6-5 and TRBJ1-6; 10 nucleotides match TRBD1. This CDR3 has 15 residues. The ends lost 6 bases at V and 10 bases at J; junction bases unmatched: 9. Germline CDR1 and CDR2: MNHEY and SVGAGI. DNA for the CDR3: TGTGCCAGCAGGGGAACCGGGACAGGGGTATCACCCCTCCACTTT. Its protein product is CASRGTGTGVSPLHF.

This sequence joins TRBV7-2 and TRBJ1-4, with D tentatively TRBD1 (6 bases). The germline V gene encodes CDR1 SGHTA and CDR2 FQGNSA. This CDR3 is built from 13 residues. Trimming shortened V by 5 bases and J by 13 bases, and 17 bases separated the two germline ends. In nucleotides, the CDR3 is TGTGCCAGCAGCAGAGGGGGGGGCTTTGGACTGTTTTTT. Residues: CASSRGGGFGLFF.

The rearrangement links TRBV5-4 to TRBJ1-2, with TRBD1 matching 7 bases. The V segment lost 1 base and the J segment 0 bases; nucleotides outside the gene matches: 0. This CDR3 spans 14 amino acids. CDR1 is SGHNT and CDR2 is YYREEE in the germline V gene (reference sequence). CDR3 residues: CASSLTGANYGYTF. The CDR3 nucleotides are TGTGCCAGCAGCTTGACAGGGGCTAACTATGGCTACACCTTC.

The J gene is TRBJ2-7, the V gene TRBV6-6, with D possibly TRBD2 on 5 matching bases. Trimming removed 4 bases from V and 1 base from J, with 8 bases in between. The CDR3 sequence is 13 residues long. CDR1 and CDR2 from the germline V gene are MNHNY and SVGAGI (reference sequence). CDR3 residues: CASSSGISYEQYF. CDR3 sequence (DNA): TGTGCCAGCAGTTCCGGGATATCCTACGAGCAGTACTTC.

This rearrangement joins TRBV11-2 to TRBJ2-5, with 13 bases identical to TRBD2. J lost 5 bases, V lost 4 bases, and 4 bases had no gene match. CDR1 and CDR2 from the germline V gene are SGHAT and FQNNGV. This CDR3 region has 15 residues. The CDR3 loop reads CASSSGTSGVETQYF. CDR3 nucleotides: TGTGCCAGCAGCTCCGGGACTAGCGGGGTTGAGACCCAGTACTTC.

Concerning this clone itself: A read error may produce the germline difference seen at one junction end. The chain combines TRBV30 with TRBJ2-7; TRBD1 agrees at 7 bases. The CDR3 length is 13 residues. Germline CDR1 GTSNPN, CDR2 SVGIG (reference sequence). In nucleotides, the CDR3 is TGTGCCTGCAGTGGGACAGTCTCCTACGAGCAGTACTTC. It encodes CACSGTVSYEQYF. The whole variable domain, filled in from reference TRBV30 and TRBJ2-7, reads SQTIHQWPATLVQPVGSPLSLECTVEGTSNPNLYWYRQAAGRGLQLLFYSVGIGQISSEVPQNLSASRPQDRQFILSSKKLLLSDSGFYLCACSGTVSYEQYFGPGTRLTVT.

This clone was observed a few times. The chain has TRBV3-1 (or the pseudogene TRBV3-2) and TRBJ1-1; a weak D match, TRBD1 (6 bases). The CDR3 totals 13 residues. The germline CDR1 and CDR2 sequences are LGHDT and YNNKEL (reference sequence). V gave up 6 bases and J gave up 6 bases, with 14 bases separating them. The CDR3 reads CASRVRDTSEAFF. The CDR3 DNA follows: TGTGCCAGCAGAGTCCGGGACACCTCTGAAGCTTTCTTT.

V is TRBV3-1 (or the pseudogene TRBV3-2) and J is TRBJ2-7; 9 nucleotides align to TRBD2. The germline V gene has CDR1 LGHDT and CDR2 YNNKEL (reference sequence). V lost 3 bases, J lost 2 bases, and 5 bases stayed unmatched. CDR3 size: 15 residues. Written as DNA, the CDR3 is TGTGCCAGCAGCCACGGCGGGGGGGCCCCCTACGAGCAGTACTTC. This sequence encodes CASSHGGGAPYEQYF.

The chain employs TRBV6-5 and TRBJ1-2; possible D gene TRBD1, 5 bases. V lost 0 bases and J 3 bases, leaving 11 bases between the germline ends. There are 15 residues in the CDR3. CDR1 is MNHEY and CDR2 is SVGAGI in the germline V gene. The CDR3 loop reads CASSYSGGGYYGYTF. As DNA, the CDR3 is TGTGCCAGCAGTTACTCGGGGGGAGGATACTATGGCTACACCTTC.

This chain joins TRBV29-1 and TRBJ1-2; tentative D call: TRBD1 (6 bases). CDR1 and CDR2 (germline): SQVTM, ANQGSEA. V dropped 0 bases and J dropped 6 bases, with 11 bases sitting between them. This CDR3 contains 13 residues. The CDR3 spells CSVEDRGANGYTF. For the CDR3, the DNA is TGCAGCGTTGAAGATCGGGGGGCGAATGGCTACACCTTC.